Below, one TCR beta chain is given with its context. The antigen is unknown. The single heparinised draw taken from each donor contained about 120 mL of blood on average. The germline gives CDR1 SGHRS, CDR2 YFSETQ. V gave up 4 bases and J gave up 5 bases; unmatched junction bases: 2. The CDR3 extends over 15 amino acids. These data belong to a study of beta chain features in type 1 diabetes. Study summary: Healthy donors and patients had similar age, gender and cell yields.

TCRB transcripts that were expressed got sequenced, as all of the isolated RNA had been reverse transcribed. TCRdb keeps only in-frame clones here, not all; method: immunoSEQ multiplex PCR. The data contain about 160,000 clones, approximately 8% of them seen just once; the ten biggest clones take up 0.5%. Study-wide points: Researchers report that Type 1 diabetes patients had moderately but significantly shorter TCRB CDR3s across all four CD4+ subsets.

The sequence was collected from a man younger than 30 with type 1 diabetes. The chain recombines TRBV5-1 with TRBJ2-2, with 13 bases aligning to TRBD2. Sequenced sample: central memory CD4+ T cells from blood. CDR3 nucleotides: TGCGCCAGCAGCCCGGGACTAGCGGGAACCGGGGAGCTGTTTTTT. Protein sequence: CASSPGLAGTGELFF.